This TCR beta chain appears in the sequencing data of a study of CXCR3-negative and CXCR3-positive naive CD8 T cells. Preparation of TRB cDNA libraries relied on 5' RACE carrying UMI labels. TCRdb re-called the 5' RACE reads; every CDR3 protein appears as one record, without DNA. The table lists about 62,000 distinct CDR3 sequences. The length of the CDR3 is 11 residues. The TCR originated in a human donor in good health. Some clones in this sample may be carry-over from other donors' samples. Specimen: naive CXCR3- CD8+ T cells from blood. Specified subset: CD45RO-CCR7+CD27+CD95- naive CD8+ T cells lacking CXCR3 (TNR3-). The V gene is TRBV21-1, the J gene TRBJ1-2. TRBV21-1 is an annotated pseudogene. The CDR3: CASSQTYGYTF.